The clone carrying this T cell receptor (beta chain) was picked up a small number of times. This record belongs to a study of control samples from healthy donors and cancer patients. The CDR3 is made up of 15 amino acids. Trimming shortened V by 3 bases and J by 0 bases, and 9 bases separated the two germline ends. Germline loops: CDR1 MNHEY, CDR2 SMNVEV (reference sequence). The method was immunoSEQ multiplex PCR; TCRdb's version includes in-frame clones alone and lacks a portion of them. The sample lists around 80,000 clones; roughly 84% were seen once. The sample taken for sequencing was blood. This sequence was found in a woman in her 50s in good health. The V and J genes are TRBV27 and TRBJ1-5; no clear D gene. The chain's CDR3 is CASSFAVNSNQPQHF. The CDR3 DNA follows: TGTGCCAGCAGTTTCGCTGTAAATAGCAATCAGCCCCAGCATTTT.